Listed below are T cell receptor beta chains from one sample, sequenced in a study of control samples from healthy donors and cancer patients. The table came from immunoSEQ multiplex PCR; TCRdb's copy has only in-frame clones and leaves some out. The data contain fewer than 45,000 clones, around 90% of them seen just once; the ten biggest clones take up 22%. Material for sequencing was PBMCs. The receptors originated from a woman between 40 and 55 years old with head and neck cancer. CDR3s include the opening cysteine and the closing phenylalanine or tryptophan. Fields, in order: V gene, D gene, clone size, J gene, CDR3 length, CDR3 DNA, CDR3 protein. A D gene is named only where the DNA matches it firmly. Only some rows state a clone size, as once, few, many or a class for expanded clones.

>TRBV19|NA|NA|TRBJ2-5|13
TGTGCCAGTAGTGGGCTAGCGATCGGGACCCAGTACTTC
CASSGLAIGTQYF
>TRBV30|TRBD2|once|TRBJ2-7|13
TGTGCCTGGAGTGTAGGGCGGGGGTACGAGCAGTACTTC
CAWSVGRGYEQYF
>TRBV30|TRBD2|NA|TRBJ2-3|15
TGTGCCTGGAGTGTACTGGCGGGGGGATCAGATACGCAGTATTTT
CAWSVLAGGSDTQYF
>TRBV24-1|TRBD1|NA|TRBJ1-2|16
TGTGCCACCAGTGATCCGAGGGACAGCCCTAACTATGGCTACACCTTC
CATSDPRDSPNYGYTF
>TRBV18|NA|NA|TRBJ1-1|14
TGTGCCAGCTCACCACGGACTGAGAACACTGAAGCTTTCTTT
CASSPRTENTEAFF
>TRBV30|NA|NA|TRBJ2-6|14
TGTGCCTGGATGTCAGGCTCTGGGGCCAACGTCCTGACTTTC
CAWMSGSGANVLTF
>TRBV11-2|NA|NA|TRBJ2-7|14
TGTGCCAGCAGCCCCAGCGGGTTATCCTACGAGCAGTACTTC
CASSPSGLSYEQYF
>TRBV10-3|NA|NA|TRBJ2-5|14
TGTGCCATCAGTGAGTCGAGATTCCAAGAGACCCAGTACTTC
CAISESRFQETQYF
>TRBV3-1/TRBV3-2|NA|NA|TRBJ1-1|15
TGTGCCAGCAGCACGGGTCCAAGGGGCAACACTGAAGCTTTCTTT
CASSTGPRGNTEAFF
>TRBV7-8|NA|NA|TRBJ1-2|15
TGTGCCAGCAGCTTAGCGGAGGCCGGGGTCTATGGCTACACCTTC
CASSLAEAGVYGYTF
>TRBV27|NA|NA|TRBJ1-2|14
TGTGCCAGCAGCTTTACCGGTCTAGGCTATGGCTACACCTTC
CASSFTGLGYGYTF
>TRBV6-5|NA|NA|TRBJ1-2|13
TGTGCCAGCAATAAGGATTTAAACTATGGCTACACCTTC
CASNKDLNYGYTF
>TRBV7-9|NA|NA|TRBJ2-1|13
TGTGCCAGCAGCTTGGTGGCTAGTGGTGAGCAGTTCTTC
CASSLVASGEQFF
>TRBV6-5|NA|NA|TRBJ1-2|15
TGTGCCAGCAGTTACTCGTGGGGGCAGGTCTATGGCTACACCTTC
CASSYSWGQVYGYTF
>TRBV3-1/TRBV3-2|NA|NA|TRBJ1-2|12
TGTGCCAGCAGCCACCAGGAGATGCGCTACACCTTC
CASSHQEMRYTF
>TRBV28|TRBD1|NA|TRBJ2-7|14
TGTGCCAGCAGTAGATACAGGGGCCCCTACGAGCAGTACTTC
CASSRYRGPYEQYF
>TRBV7-6|NA|NA|TRBJ2-1|17
TGTGCCAGCAGCACCTGGCTAGCGAGCAGCTCCTACAATGAGCAGTTCTTC
CASSTWLASSSYNEQFF
>TRBV5-4|TRBD1|NA|TRBJ1-2|14
TGTGCCAGCAGCGGGGGACAGACTTACTATGGCTACACCTTC
CASSGGQTYYGYTF
>TRBV5-4|TRBD2|NA|TRBJ2-2|17
TGTGCCAGCAGCTTGGGCGGGGGACTCCTCAACACCGGGGAGCTGTTTTTT
CASSLGGGLLNTGELFF
>TRBV6-1|NA|NA|TRBJ1-1|14
TGTGCCAGCAGTGAAGGTAGGACCAACACTGAAGCTTTCTTT
CASSEGRTNTEAFF
>TRBV10-3|TRBD1|NA|TRBJ1-1|16
TGTGCCATCAGGGGACAGGGAGGAGGAGCTGGGACTGAAGCTTTCTTT
CAIRGQGGGAGTEAFF
>TRBV2|NA|once|TRBJ2-1|13
TGTGCCAGCAGTGAAGGCTATTACAATGAGCAGTTCTTC
CASSEGYYNEQFF
>TRBV6-5|NA|NA|TRBJ2-7|16
TGTGCCAGCAGTTACCCGGGGGGAGACAGGTCCTACGAGCAGTACTTC
CASSYPGGDRSYEQYF
>TRBV13|NA|NA|TRBJ2-7|14
TGTGCCAGCAGCCCCCACAGCCCGTTCCGCGAGCAGTACTTC
CASSPHSPFREQYF
>TRBV3-1/TRBV3-2|NA|NA|TRBJ1-3|14
TGTGCCAGCAGCCAAGGCGACAGGGGAAACACCATATATTTT
CASSQGDRGNTIYF
>TRBV5-1|NA|NA|TRBJ2-1|13
TGCGCCAGCAGCTTGGTTGCTGTCGATGAGCAGTTCTTC
CASSLVAVDEQFF
>TRBV6-5|NA|NA|TRBJ2-3|13
TGTGCCAGCAGTATTGGGCAAACAGATACGCAGTATTTT
CASSIGQTDTQYF
>TRBV5-1|NA|NA|TRBJ2-5|16
TGCGCCAGCAGCGCGGGACGACGGGACAGACAAGAGACCCAGTACTTC
CASSAGRRDRQETQYF
>TRBV19|NA|NA|TRBJ2-7|12
TGTGCCAGTAGTGCTTGGCCGCACGAGCAGTACTTC
CASSAWPHEQYF
>TRBV2|NA|NA|TRBJ1-2|14
TGTGCCAGCAGTGAATGGGGGGCAAACTATGGCTACACCTTC
CASSEWGANYGYTF
>TRBV11-2|NA|NA|TRBJ1-3|14
TGTGCCAGCAGCTCGCCAGGGGCTGGAAACACCATATATTTT
CASSSPGAGNTIYF
>TRBV5-3|TRBD2|NA|TRBJ2-5|15
TGTGCCAGAAGCTTGGAGCGGGAGCCTCAAGAGACCCAGTACTTC
CARSLEREPQETQYF
>TRBV2|TRBD2|NA|TRBJ2-1|17
TGTGCCAGCACCGACGGGACTAGCGGGAGGATTCCGGATGAGCAGTTCTTC
CASTDGTSGRIPDEQFF
>TRBV3-1/TRBV3-2|NA|NA|TRBJ2-7|14
TGTGCCAGCAGCCAGGTCCGGGGCTCCTACGAGCAGTACTTC
CASSQVRGSYEQYF
>TRBV6-1|TRBD2|NA|TRBJ2-2|17
TGTGCCAGCAGTGGGCCCACCGGGACTACTAACACCGGGGAGCTGTTTTTT
CASSGPTGTTNTGELFF
>TRBV5-4|NA|NA|TRBJ1-2|14
TGTGCCAGCAGGTTCTCGTCAGGCAACTATGGCTACACCTTC
CASRFSSGNYGYTF
>TRBV3-1/TRBV3-2|NA|NA|TRBJ1-1|15
TGTGCCAGCAGCCAAGGGCCTGCTGGGAACACTGAAGCTTTCTTT
CASSQGPAGNTEAFF
>TRBV4-1|NA|NA|TRBJ2-5|12
TGCGCCAGCAGCCAAGGGGAAGAGACCCAGTACTTC
CASSQGEETQYF
>TRBV5-1|NA|NA|TRBJ2-3|16
TGCGCCAGCAGCGCCCTTTTAGGGCAGGAATTAGGCACGCAGTATTTT
CASSALLGQELGTQYF
>TRBV11-2|NA|once|TRBJ2-1|12
TGTGCCAGCAGCGGGGACGCCAATGAGCAGTTCTTC
CASSGDANEQFF
>TRBV3-1/TRBV3-2|TRBD1|NA|TRBJ2-2|16
TGTGCCAGCAGCCCCCGGACAGGGTTTAGTACCGGGGAGCTGTTTTTT
CASSPRTGFSTGELFF
>TRBV5-1|TRBD2|NA|TRBJ2-5|14
TGCGCCAGCAGCGCAGCGGGGGGTCTGGAGACCCAGTACTTC
CASSAAGGLETQYF
>TRBV7-9|NA|few|TRBJ1-3|18
TGTGCCAGCAGCCCAAGAGGTGGCAGGGTGTCTCCTGGAAACACCATATATTTT
CASSPRGGRVSPGNTIYF
>TRBV12-3/TRBV12-4|NA|NA|TRBJ2-1|13
TGTGCCAGCAGTTCGGACAGAGACAATGAGCAGTTCTTC
CASSSDRDNEQFF
>TRBV28|TRBD2|NA|TRBJ2-7|18
TGTGCCAGCAGTTCCCCGGGACTAGCGGGAGTCAGGCGGGGGGAGCAGTACTTC
CASSSPGLAGVRRGEQYF
>TRBV30|NA|NA|TRBJ1-4|12
TGTGCCTGGAGACAGGAGGATGAAAAACTGTTTTTT
CAWRQEDEKLFF
>TRBV12-3/TRBV12-4|NA|NA|TRBJ2-3|12
TGTGCCAGCAGCGCACGGAGGGTGCCGCAGTATTTT
CASSARRVPQYF
>TRBV7-9|TRBD2|NA|TRBJ2-7|15
TGTGCCAGCAGCTTAGCGGCTAGCGGGACCCCCTCGGAGTACTTC
CASSLAASGTPSEYF
>TRBV6-1|NA|NA|TRBJ1-2|18
TGTGCCAGCAGTGTTTCCCCCCCGATCCTAACAGGGACCTATGGCTACACCTTC
CASSVSPPILTGTYGYTF
>TRBV9|TRBD2|NA|TRBJ2-3|16
TGTGCCAGCAGCCCTCAGCGGGGGGCAATCACAGATACGCAGTATTTT
CASSPQRGAITDTQYF
>TRBV6-5|NA|NA|TRBJ1-3|14
TGTGCCAGCAGAAGACAGCACTCTGGAAACACCATATATTTT
CASRRQHSGNTIYF
>TRBV6-6|TRBD2|NA|TRBJ2-1|15
TGTGCCAGCAGTAACCTAGCGGGATCGGGCAATGAGCAGTTCTTC
CASSNLAGSGNEQFF
>TRBV27|NA|NA|TRBJ1-1|14
TGTGCCAGCAGTAAACAGGGAAGGAACACTGAAGCTTTCTTT
CASSKQGRNTEAFF